These 9 T cell receptor beta chains originate from one sample sequenced in a study of radiation and T cells in renal cell carcinoma. Time point reported: baseline pretreatment blood. Stated treatment: 15 Gy SBRT to primary tumor, nephrectomy 4 weeks later. Only in-frame clones appear in the TCRdb table, and some are missing; sequencing was by immunoSEQ multiplex PCR. The data contain tens of thousands of clones, 65% to 85% of them seen just once; the ten biggest clones take up roughly 6%. The sample in question was blood, obtained from a patient whose treatment included radiotherapy and nephrectomy. These receptors came from a man in his fifties or sixties with renal cell carcinoma.

CDR3 in amino acids: CAWSVRAYGYTF. CDR3 bases: TGTGCCTGGAGTGTGCGGGCCTATGGCTACACCTTC. This chain connects TRBV30 to TRBJ1-2; D remains unclear. Germline assignment: CDR1 GTSNPN and CDR2 SVGIG (reference sequence). Trimming took 0 bases from V and 4 from J, leaving 6 bases between them. The length of the CDR3 is 12 residues.

The rearrangement joins TRBV27 to TRBJ2-2, with 8 nucleotides matching TRBD2. The germline V gene encodes CDR1 MNHEY and CDR2 SMNVEV (reference sequence). V dropped 5 bases and J dropped 5; count of bases not matched to a gene: 7. The CDR3 runs 15 residues. The CDR3 nucleotides are TGTGCCAGCAGTCCCCTCGCGGGAGGAACCGGGGAGCTGTTTTTT. Its protein is CASSPLAGGTGELFF.

This chain links TRBV2 with TRBJ1-2; D is perhaps TRBD1 (6 bases). V was shortened by 5 bases and J by 7 bases, with 14 bases between the two germline ends. The germline V gene encodes CDR1 SNHLY and CDR2 FYNNEI. CDR3 size: 13 residues. The CDR3 sequence: CASSLQGNGGYTF. The CDR3 nucleotides read TGTGCCAGCAGTTTACAGGGAAATGGTGGCTACACCTTC.

This sequence joins TRBV6-5 and TRBJ2-5, with 9 bases lining up with TRBD1. The CDR3 is made up of 14 amino acids. The junction had 4 bases not matched to a gene; V was cut back by 4 bases and J by 4 bases. Germline V gene data show CDR1 as MNHEY and CDR2 as SVGAGI. This CDR3 reads CASSSSTGGETQYF. Written as DNA, the CDR3 is TGTGCCAGCAGTTCGTCGACAGGGGGAGAGACCCAGTACTTC.

V and J are TRBV27 and TRBJ2-3; perhaps TRBD2 as D (6 bases). The CDR3 is 15 amino acids. With 1 base removed from V and 3 bases from J, the gap between germline ends came to 11 bases. Germline CDR1 and CDR2: MNHEY and SMNVEV (reference sequence). The CDR3 nucleotides are TGTGCCAGCAGTTTATTAACGGGAGCTACAGATACGCAGTATTTT. It yields the protein CASSLLTGATDTQYF.

V is TRBV29-1 and J is TRBJ2-1, with TRBD2 identical over 9 bases. The V segment lost 7 bases and the J segment 6 bases; nucleotides outside the gene matches: 4. The CDR3 consists of 12 residues. Per germline, CDR1 SQVTM and CDR2 ANQGSEA. The CDR3 coding sequence is TGCAGCGGTAGCGGGAGTCCCAATGAGCAGTTCTTC. It encodes CSGSGSPNEQFF.

The chain carries TRBV9 and TRBJ2-5; a weak D match, TRBD1 (6 bases). Germline CDR1 and CDR2: SGDLS and YYNGEE. The germline V and J ends were trimmed by 0 bases and 0 bases, with 12 bases remaining between them. The CDR3 is 16 amino acids. CDR3 residues: CASSVGGRANQETQYF. The CDR3 coding sequence is TGTGCCAGCAGCGTAGGGGGGCGGGCCAACCAAGAGACCCAGTACTTC. The full variable domain, in which reference TRBV9 and TRBJ2-5 provide the parts outside the CDR3, is DSGVTQTPKHLITATGQRVTLRCSPRSGDLSVYWYQQSLDQGLQFLIQYYNGEERAKGNILERFSAQQFPDLHSELNLSSLELGDSALYFCASSVGGRANQETQYFGPGTRLLVL.

This clone was recorded a few times. The chain couples TRBV19 to TRBJ2-5, with D possibly being TRBD1 (5 bases). The CDR3 totals 14 residues. CDR1 is LNHDA, CDR2 SQIVND, per germline (reference sequence). The germline V and J ends were trimmed by 4 bases and 2 bases, with 11 bases remaining between them. Here the CDR3 DNA reads TGTGCCAGTAGTACCGACAGTTATCAAGAGACCCAGTACTTC. This sequence encodes CASSTDSYQETQYF.

The CDR3 sequence is CASSPSGNNEQFF. The CDR3 nucleotides read TGCGCCAGCAGTCCTAGCGGCAACAATGAGCAGTTCTTC. V is TRBV10-1 and J is TRBJ2-1; 7 bases line up with TRBD2. Per germline, CDR1 WNHNN and CDR2 SYGVQD (reference sequence). This CDR3 region has 13 residues. V shed 5 bases, J shed 5 bases, and the junction held 3 bases outside the gene matches.